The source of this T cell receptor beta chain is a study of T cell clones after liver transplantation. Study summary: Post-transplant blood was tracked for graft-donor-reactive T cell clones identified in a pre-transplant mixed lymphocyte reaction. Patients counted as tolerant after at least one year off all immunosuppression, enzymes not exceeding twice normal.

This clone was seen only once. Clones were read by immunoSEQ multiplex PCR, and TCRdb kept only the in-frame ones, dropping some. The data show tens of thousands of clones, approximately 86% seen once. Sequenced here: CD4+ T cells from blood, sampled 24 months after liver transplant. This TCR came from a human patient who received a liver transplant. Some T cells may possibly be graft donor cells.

The CDR3 protein is CASSVASGTGNEQFF. CDR3 sequence (DNA): TGTGCCAGCAGCGTAGCTAGCGGGACGGGCAATGAGCAGTTCTTC. The J gene is TRBJ2-1, the V gene TRBV9, with 9 bases identical to TRBD2. The CDR3 totals 15 residues. The junction had 4 bases not matched to a gene; V was cut back by 0 bases and J by 6 bases. Germline V gives CDR1 SGDLS, CDR2 YYNGEE.